These T cell receptor beta chains were read from a single sample in a study of patients and donors after allogeneic stem cell transplantation. TCRdb re-derived calls from the RT-PCR reads in MiXCR, one entry per CDR3 protein. This table has some 10,000 distinct CDR3 sequences, 3% to 4.5% appearing once. The sequenced material came from blood, either unsorted or a sorted T cell fraction (not recorded which). These receptors were taken from a human donor who was either an allogeneic HSCT recipient or a stem cell or donor lymphocyte infusion donor (not recorded which). It is not recorded whose cells these are; they may come from a transplant donor. The CDR3 runs from the conserved cysteine through the conserved F or W. D genes are given only for firm matches. Only part of the rows carry a size: once, few, many, or a class if the clone is expanded.

>medium-sized|-|TRBV28|TRBJ2-1
CASSTNPFTSGNEQFF
TGTGCCAGCAGTACGAACCCCTTTACTTCGGGCAATGAGCAGTTCTTC
>many|TRBD2|TRBV28|TRBJ2-7
CASSSLGLEGYEQYF
TGTGCCAGCAGTTCCCTCGGACTAGAAGGCTACGAGCAGTACTTC
>many|-|TRBV18|TRBJ2-6
CASSPPSGANVLTF
TGTGCCAGCTCACCACCGTCAGGGGCCAACGTCCTGACTTTC
>many|-|TRBV9|TRBJ2-2
CASSSFGSPNTGELFF
TGTGCCAGCAGCTCATTCGGGAGCCCGAACACCGGGGAGCTGTTTTTT
>many|TRBD1|TRBV6-1|TRBJ2-1
CATTQGNEQFF
TGTGCCACCACACAGGGGAATGAGCAGTTCTTC
>many|TRBD1|TRBV28|TRBJ1-1
CASSLWVLQGSGTEAFF
TGTGCCAGCAGTTTATGGGTCTTACAGGGGAGCGGGACTGAAGCTTTCTTT
>medium-sized|-|TRBV7-9|TRBJ2-7
CASSPEAGANYEQYF
TGTGCCAGCAGCCCAGAGGCAGGGGCCAACTACGAGCAGTACTTC
>many|-|TRBV7-3|TRBJ2-2
CASQMSPGELFF
TGTGCCAGCCAAATGAGTCCCGGGGAGCTGTTTTTT
>medium-sized|-|TRBV5-1|TRBJ1-3
CASSFTGSSGNTIYF
TGCGCCAGCAGTTTTACAGGGAGCTCTGGAAACACCATATATTTT
>many|TRBD1|TRBV12-3/TRBV12-4|TRBJ1-1
CASRGGTGATEAFF
TGTGCCAGCAGGGGGGGCACAGGGGCCACTGAAGCTTTCTTT
>many|-|TRBV6-2/TRBV6-3|TRBJ2-2
CASSSASDTGELFF
TGTGCCAGCAGTTCCGCTAGCGACACCGGGGAGCTGTTTTTT
>many|TRBD2|TRBV7-2|TRBJ2-3
CASSIGLAGGPDTQYF
TGTGCCAGCAGCATAGGACTAGCGGGAGGCCCAGATACGCAGTATTTT
>medium-sized|-|TRBV7-8|TRBJ1-2
CASSLNPGEPAGYGYTF
TGTGCCAGCAGCTTAAACCCCGGGGAGCCGGCGGGCTATGGCTACACCTTC
>many|-|TRBV28|TRBJ2-5
CASSSPGIQETQYF
TGTGCCAGCAGTTCCCCCGGGATTCAAGAGACCCAGTACTTC
>many|-|TRBV25-1|TRBJ1-1
CASTDAKNTEAFF
TGTGCCAGCACCGACGCTAAGAACACTGAAGCTTTCTTT
>many|-|TRBV20-1|TRBJ2-3
CSATSTDTQYF
TGCAGTGCTACGAGCACAGATACGCAGTATTTT
>many|-|TRBV12-3/TRBV12-4|TRBJ2-5
CASSLGTEETQYF
TGTGCCAGCAGTTTAGGTACGGAAGAGACCCAGTACTTC
>many|TRBD2|TRBV9|TRBJ2-5
CASSVGEGTQETQYF
TGTGCCAGCAGCGTAGGGGAGGGGACGCAAGAGACCCAGTACTTC
>many|-|TRBV6-5|TRBJ1-2
CASSSLRGREANYGYTF
TGTGCCAGCAGTTCACTTCGAGGGAGGGAAGCTAACTATGGCTACACCTTC
>many|-|TRBV4-1|TRBJ2-5
CASSQPTREETQYF
TGCGCCAGCAGCCAACCGACTAGGGAAGAGACCCAGTACTTC
>many|-|TRBV7-2|TRBJ2-6
CASSLRGSGANVLTF
TGTGCCAGCAGCTTACGGGGATCTGGGGCCAACGTCCTGACTTTC
>few|-|TRBV6-5|TRBJ1-5
CASSYGRDQPQHF
TGTGCCAGCAGTTACGGCCGGGATCAGCCCCAGCATTTT
>many|-|TRBV28|TRBJ2-1
CASSWSSLQFF
TGTGCCAGCAGTTGGTCGTCTTTGCAGTTCTTC
>many|-|TRBV6-2/TRBV6-3|TRBJ2-2
CASSEEGLLVRELFF
TGTGCCAGCAGCGAAGAGGGTCTACTCGTCCGGGAGCTGTTTTTT
>many|TRBD2|TRBV7-9|TRBJ2-5
CASSVLLAGGQETQYF
TGTGCCAGCAGCGTTCTGCTAGCGGGAGGACAAGAGACCCAGTACTTC
>medium-sized|TRBD1|TRBV4-2|TRBJ2-1
CASSPRDRPQDGSNNEQFF
TGTGCCAGCAGCCCTCGGGACAGGCCTCAGGACGGTAGCAACAATGAGCAGTTCTTC
>many|-|TRBV4-3|TRBJ1-1
CASSRGEGEAFF
TGCGCCAGCAGCCGTGGGGAGGGTGAAGCTTTCTTT
>few|TRBD2|TRBV7-8|TRBJ2-7
CASSYVKGMSGRSYEQYF
TGTGCCAGCAGCTACGTAAAGGGCATGAGCGGGAGGTCCTACGAGCAGTACTTC
>many|-|TRBV5-1|TRBJ2-3
CASSLVGSSFTDTQYF
TGCGCCAGCAGCTTGGTTGGGAGTAGTTTCACAGATACGCAGTATTTT
>many|TRBD2|TRBV7-9|TRBJ2-7
CASSLSWTSGYEQYF
TGTGCCAGCAGCTTAAGCTGGACTAGCGGCTACGAGCAGTACTTC
>many|TRBD2|TRBV20-1|TRBJ2-1
CSARLAGVNEQFF
TGCAGTGCTAGACTAGCGGGAGTTAATGAGCAGTTCTTC
>few|-|TRBV7-9|TRBJ1-5
CASLDRGQPQHF
TGTGCCAGCTTAGATCGAGGCCAGCCCCAGCATTTT
>many|TRBD2|TRBV11-2|TRBJ2-1
CASSLDLREGQDEQFF
TGTGCCAGCAGCTTAGATCTGCGGGAGGGCCAGGATGAGCAGTTCTTC
>few|TRBD2|TRBV10-3|TRBJ2-5
CAIAGTSGLQETQYF
TGTGCCATAGCCGGGACTAGCGGCCTCCAAGAGACCCAGTACTTC
>medium-sized|TRBD1|TRBV7-2|TRBJ1-1
CASSPWTGWGTEAFF
TGTGCCAGCAGCCCATGGACAGGGTGGGGGACTGAAGCTTTCTTT
>many|TRBD2|TRBV4-1|TRBJ2-5
CASRSRTRAGYQETQYF
TGCGCCAGCAGATCAAGGACTAGGGCTGGGTACCAAGAGACCCAGTACTTC
>many|-|TRBV3-1|TRBJ1-5
CASSQDRVQPQHF
TGTGCCAGCAGCCAAGACCGTGTTCAGCCCCAGCATTTT
>many|TRBD1|TRBV4-3|TRBJ1-4
CASSQDRTGRYEKLFF
TGCGCCAGCAGCCAAGATCGGACAGGGAGATATGAAAAACTGTTTTTT
>many|-|TRBV12-5|TRBJ2-7
CASGLSGGDEQYF
TGTGCTAGTGGTTTGTCAGGGGGGGACGAGCAGTACTTC
>many|-|TRBV28|TRBJ2-4
CASSSGSLAKNIQYF
TGTGCCAGCAGTTCTGGATCGCTAGCCAAAAACATTCAGTACTTC
>medium-sized|-|TRBV7-8|TRBJ1-6
CASSLDLNSPLHF
TGTGCCAGCAGCTTAGACCTTAATTCACCCCTCCACTTT
>few|TRBD2|TRBV28|TRBJ2-7
CASSTGGGRTREQYF
TGTGCCAGCAGTACCGGGGGGGGGCGCACCAGGGAGCAGTACTTC
>-|-|TRBV3-1|TRBJ1-6
CASSEVAGVRKNSPLHF
TGTGCCAGCAGTGAAGTCGCTGGGGTTCGGAAGAATTCACCCCTCCACTTT
>many|-|TRBV20-1|TRBJ2-1
CSARKAVLYNEQFF
TGCAGTGCTAGAAAGGCGGTCCTCTACAATGAGCAGTTCTTC
>many|TRBD1|TRBV10-3|TRBJ2-1
CAISEPGTGRDNEQFF
TGTGCCATCAGTGAACCCGGGACAGGGAGGGATAATGAGCAGTTCTTC
>many|TRBD1|TRBV25-1|TRBJ1-6
CASSDPTGGPNSPLHF
TGTGCCAGCAGCGACCCGACAGGGGGTCCAAATTCACCCCTCCACTTT
>hyperexpanded|-|TRBV7-9|TRBJ1-5
CASSDSYQPQHF
TGTGCCAGCAGCGACAGTTATCAGCCCCAGCATTTT
>many|-|TRBV12-3/TRBV12-4|TRBJ2-3
CASSLVFGLDTQYF
TGTGCCAGCAGTTTGGTCTTCGGGCTGGATACGCAGTATTTT
>medium-sized|-|TRBV24-1|TRBJ2-5
CATSGMGGGTQYF
TGTGCCACCAGCGGAATGGGGGGTGGGACCCAGTACTTC
>many|-|TRBV9|TRBJ1-2
CASSDGGGAYGYTF
TGTGCCAGCAGCGACGGTGGGGGGGCCTATGGCTACACCTTC
>many|-|TRBV7-9|TRBJ2-3
CASSPQISTDTQYF
TGTGCCAGCAGCCCGCAGATCAGCACAGATACGCAGTATTTT
>many|-|TRBV5-6|TRBJ1-2
CASSLDRAGYGYTF
TGTGCCAGCAGCTTGGACAGGGCCGGCTATGGCTACACCTTC
>many|TRBD1|TRBV9|TRBJ2-2
CASSVYIGTANTGELFF
TGTGCCAGCAGCGTTTATATTGGGACAGCGAACACCGGGGAGCTGTTTTTT
>medium-sized|TRBD1|TRBV24-1|TRBJ1-5
CATSDPGQAGQPQHF
TGTGCCACCAGTGACCCGGGACAGGCCGGTCAGCCCCAGCATTTT